In this sample, the clone carrying this T cell receptor (beta chain) turned up many times. The antigen is not known. The data are from a study of early T cells in non-severe SARS-CoV-2 infection. Using its own MiXCR run on the 5' RACE reads, TCRdb lists one record per CDR3 protein. Of tens of thousands of distinct CDR3 sequences detected, over 8% appear once; the ten largest clones hold 4.2%. Germline assignment: CDR1 SGHTA and CDR2 FQGNSA. V shed 1 base and J 5 bases; nucleotides not matched to a gene: 7. There are 16 residues in the CDR3. Findings and limits, study-wide: VDJdb matches were skewed toward anti-spike CD8 T cell responses.

The TCR originated in an adult who was a healthcare worker with PCR-confirmed SARS-CoV-2 infection or an uninfected control (not recorded which). The chain links TRBV7-2 to TRBJ2-3, with 9 positions matching TRBD1. The specimen sequenced was whole blood. The CDR3 sequence is CASSLDRTGDEDTQYF. The CDR3 DNA sequence: TGTGCCAGCAGCTTAGACCGGACAGGGGATGAAGATACGCAGTATTTT.